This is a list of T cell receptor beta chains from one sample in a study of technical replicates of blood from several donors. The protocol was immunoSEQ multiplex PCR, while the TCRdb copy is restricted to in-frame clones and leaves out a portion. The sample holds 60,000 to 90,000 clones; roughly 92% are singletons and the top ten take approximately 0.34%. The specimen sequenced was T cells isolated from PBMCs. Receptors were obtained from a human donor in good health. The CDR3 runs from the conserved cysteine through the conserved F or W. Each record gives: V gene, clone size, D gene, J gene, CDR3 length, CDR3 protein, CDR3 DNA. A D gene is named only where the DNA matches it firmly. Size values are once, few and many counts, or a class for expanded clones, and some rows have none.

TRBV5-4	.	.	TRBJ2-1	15	CASSLEGAISNEQFF	TGTGCCAGCAGCTTGGAGGGAGCCATTTCCAATGAGCAGTTCTTC
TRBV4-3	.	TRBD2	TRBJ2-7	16	CASRHDLGSGSYEQYF	TGCGCCAGCAGGCACGATCTAGGGAGCGGGAGCTACGAGCAGTACTTC
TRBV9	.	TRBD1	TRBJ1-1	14	CASGTGGTGTEAFF	TGTGCCAGCGGAACAGGGGGCACGGGCACTGAAGCTTTCTTT
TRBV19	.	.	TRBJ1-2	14	CASSAAGEGYGYTF	TGTGCCAGTAGTGCTGCAGGGGAAGGCTATGGCTACACCTTC
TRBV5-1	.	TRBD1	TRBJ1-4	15	CASSSSGTGDEKLFF	TGCGCCAGCAGCTCCTCCGGGACAGGGGATGAAAAACTGTTTTTT
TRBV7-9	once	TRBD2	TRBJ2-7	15	CASSLGAGTGWGQYF	TGTGCCAGCAGCTTAGGAGCGGGAACGGGGTGGGGGCAGTACTTC
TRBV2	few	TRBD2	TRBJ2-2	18	CASSEAVLAGASTGELFF	TGTGCCAGCAGTGAAGCGGTTCTAGCGGGAGCGAGCACCGGGGAGCTGTTTTTT
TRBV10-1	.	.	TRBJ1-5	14	CASVGRVDNQPQHF	TGCGCCAGCGTCGGGAGGGTTGACAATCAGCCCCAGCATTTT
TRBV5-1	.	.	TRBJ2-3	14	CASSLHRGTDTQYF	TGCGCCAGCAGCTTACACAGGGGCACAGATACGCAGTATTTT
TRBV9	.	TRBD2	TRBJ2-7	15	CASSALAGDLYEQYF	TGTGCCAGCAGCGCATTAGCGGGGGACTTATACGAGCAGTACTTC
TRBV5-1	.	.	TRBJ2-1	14	CASSPEPAYNEQFF	TGCGCCAGCAGCCCCGAACCGGCCTACAATGAGCAGTTCTTC
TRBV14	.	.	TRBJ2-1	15	CASSQGQASYNEQFF	TGTGCCAGCAGCCAAGGACAGGCCTCCTACAATGAGCAGTTCTTC
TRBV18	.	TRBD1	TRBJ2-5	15	CASSPLTGGGETQYF	TGTGCCAGCTCACCGCTGACAGGGGGCGGTGAGACCCAGTACTTC
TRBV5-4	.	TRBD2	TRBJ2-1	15	CASRRTSGSSNEQFF	TGTGCCAGCAGACGTACTAGCGGGAGCAGCAATGAGCAGTTCTTC
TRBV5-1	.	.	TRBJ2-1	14	CASSLEETYNEQFF	TGCGCCAGCAGCCTTGAGGAAACCTACAATGAGCAGTTCTTC
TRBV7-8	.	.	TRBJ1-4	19	CASSLEEAAGRDLGEKLFF	TGTGCCAGCAGCTTAGAGGAAGCGGCAGGAAGGGATCTAGGTGAAAAACTGTTTTTT
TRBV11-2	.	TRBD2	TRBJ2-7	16	CASSYPPSGSSYEQYF	TGTGCCAGCAGCTACCCCCCTAGCGGGAGCTCCTACGAGCAGTACTTC
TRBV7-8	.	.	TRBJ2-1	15	CASSRQGYPDNEQFF	TGTGCCAGCAGCCGTCAGGGGTACCCCGACAATGAGCAGTTCTTC
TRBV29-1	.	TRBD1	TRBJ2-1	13	CSLGQGTYNEQFF	TGCAGCTTGGGACAGGGGACCTACAATGAGCAGTTCTTC
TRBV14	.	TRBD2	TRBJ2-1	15	CASSGTGGRFYEQFF	TGTGCCAGCAGCGGAACGGGAGGGCGATTCTATGAGCAGTTCTTC
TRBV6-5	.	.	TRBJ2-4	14	CASSYAGTKNIQYF	TGTGCCAGCAGTTACGCGGGGACCAAAAACATTCAGTACTTC
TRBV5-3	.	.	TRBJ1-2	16	CARSLYSRVPNYGYTF	TGTGCCAGAAGCTTGTATTCTCGAGTTCCAAACTATGGCTACACCTTC
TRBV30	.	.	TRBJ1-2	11	CAWSAGQGYTF	TGTGCCTGGAGTGCCGGACAGGGCTACACCTTC
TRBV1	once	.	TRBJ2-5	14	CTPSGLAIEETQYF	TGCACCCCTTCGGGACTAGCGATTGAGGAGACCCAGTACTTC
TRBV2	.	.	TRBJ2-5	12	CASTHGKETQYF	TGTGCCAGCACTCACGGGAAAGAGACCCAGTACTTC
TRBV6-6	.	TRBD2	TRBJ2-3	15	CASRGLAGGIDTQYF	TGTGCCAGCAGGGGACTAGCGGGAGGAATAGATACGCAGTATTTT
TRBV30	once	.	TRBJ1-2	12	CAWRPGSYGYTF	TGTGCCTGGAGGCCCGGGTCCTATGGCTACACCTTC
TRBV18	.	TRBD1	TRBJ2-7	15	CASSPPGQARNEQYF	TGTGCCAGCTCACCCCCGGGACAGGCGAGAAACGAGCAGTACTTC
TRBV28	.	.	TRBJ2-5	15	CASSLPIEYQETQYF	TGTGCCAGCAGTTTACCCATCGAGTACCAAGAGACCCAGTACTTC
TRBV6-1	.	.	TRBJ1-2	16	CASSEGLGRESYGYTF	TGTGCCAGCAGTGAAGGGCTAGGGAGGGAGAGCTATGGCTACACCTTC
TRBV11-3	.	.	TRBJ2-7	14	CASSLDPPGYEQYF	TGTGCCAGCAGCTTAGATCCGCCAGGATACGAGCAGTACTTC
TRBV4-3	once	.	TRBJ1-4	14	CASSPRGVYEKLFF	TGCGCCAGCAGCCCGCGCGGGGTGTATGAAAAACTGTTTTTT
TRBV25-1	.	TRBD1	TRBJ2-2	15	CASYPGTGGNGELFF	TGTGCCAGCTACCCCGGGACAGGGGGGAACGGGGAGCTGTTTTTT
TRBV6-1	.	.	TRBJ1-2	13	CASSEIGTGGYTF	TGTGCCAGCAGTGAAATAGGTACGGGTGGCTACACCTTC
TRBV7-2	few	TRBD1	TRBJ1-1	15	CASSDREMMNTEAFF	TGTGCCAGCAGCGACAGGGAGATGATGAACACTGAAGCTTTCTTT
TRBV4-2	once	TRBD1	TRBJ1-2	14	CASSQAGGEGGYTF	TGTGCCAGCAGCCAAGCAGGGGGCGAGGGTGGCTACACCTTC
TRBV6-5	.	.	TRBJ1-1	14	CASSPGGMSTEAFF	TGTGCCAGCAGTCCCGGGGGGATGAGCACTGAAGCTTTCTTT
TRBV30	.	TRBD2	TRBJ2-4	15	CAWSRLAGDKNIQYF	TGTGCCTGGAGTAGGCTAGCGGGGGATAAAAACATTCAGTACTTC
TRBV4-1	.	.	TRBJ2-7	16	CASSPTKAGRYYEQYF	TGCGCCAGCAGCCCCACTAAGGCTGGGAGATACTACGAGCAGTACTTC
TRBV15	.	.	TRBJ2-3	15	CATSGDKAVTDTQYF	TGTGCCACCAGCGGAGACAAGGCGGTGACAGATACGCAGTATTTT
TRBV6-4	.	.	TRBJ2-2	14	CASSKTESTGELFF	TGTGCCAGCAGTAAGACAGAGTCGACCGGGGAGCTGTTTTTT
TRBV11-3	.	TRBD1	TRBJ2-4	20	CASSLRAGQGLEGAKNIQYF	TGTGCCAGCAGCTTAAGGGCGGGACAGGGGCTAGAGGGGGCCAAAAACATTCAGTACTTC
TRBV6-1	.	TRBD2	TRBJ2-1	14	CATSFAGESNEQFF	TGTGCCACCTCCTTCGCGGGAGAATCCAATGAGCAGTTCTTC
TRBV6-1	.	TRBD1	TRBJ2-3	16	CASSESWTGGSDTQYF	TGTGCCAGCAGTGAATCTTGGACAGGGGGCTCAGATACGCAGTATTTT
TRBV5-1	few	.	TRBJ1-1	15	CASSLSSIKNTEAFF	TGCGCCAGCAGCTTGTCTAGCATAAAGAACACTGAAGCTTTCTTT
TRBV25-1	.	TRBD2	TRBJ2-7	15	CASSDRTSGSYEQYF	TGTGCCAGCAGTGACCGGACTAGCGGATCCTACGAGCAGTACTTC
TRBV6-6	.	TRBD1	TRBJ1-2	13	CASRPGTGDGYTF	TGTGCCAGCAGACCCGGGACAGGGGATGGCTACACCTTC
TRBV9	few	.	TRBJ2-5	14	CASSVSTTQETQYF	TGTGCCAGCAGCGTATCCACTACACAAGAGACCCAGTACTTC
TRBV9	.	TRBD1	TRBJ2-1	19	CASSGRVTGGSSGPNEQFF	TGTGCCAGCAGCGGGAGAGTGACAGGGGGCTCTAGCGGACCCAATGAGCAGTTCTTC
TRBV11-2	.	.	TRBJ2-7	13	CASSLGGEYEQYF	TGTGCCAGCAGCTTAGGAGGCGAGTACGAGCAGTACTTC
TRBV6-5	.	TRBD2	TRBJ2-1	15	CASSIIAGAYNEQFF	TGTGCCAGCAGTATAATAGCGGGAGCCTACAATGAGCAGTTCTTC
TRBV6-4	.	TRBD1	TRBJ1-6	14	CASKEGAFNSPLHF	TGTGCCAGCAAAGAGGGGGCTTTCAATTCACCCCTCCACTTT
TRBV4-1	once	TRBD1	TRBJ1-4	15	CASTVDRGPGEKLFF	TGCGCCAGCACAGTCGACAGGGGGCCCGGTGAAAAACTGTTTTTT
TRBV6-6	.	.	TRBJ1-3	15	CASSYSSVSGNTIYF	TGTGCCAGCAGTTACTCCTCTGTCTCTGGAAACACCATATATTTT
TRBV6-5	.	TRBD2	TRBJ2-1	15	CASSHGRQPYNEQFF	TGTGCCAGCAGTCACGGGAGGCAACCTTACAATGAGCAGTTCTTC
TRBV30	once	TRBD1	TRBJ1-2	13	CAWEDRDAYGYTF	TGTGCCTGGGAGGACAGGGATGCCTATGGCTACACCTTC
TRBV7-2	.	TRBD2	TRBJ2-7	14	CASSPTSGSYEQYF	TGTGCCAGCAGCCCTACTAGCGGCTCCTACGAGCAGTACTTC
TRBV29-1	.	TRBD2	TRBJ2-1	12	CSELSGRGEQFF	TGCAGCGAGCTTAGCGGGAGAGGTGAGCAGTTCTTC